Listed below are T cell receptor beta chains from one sample, sequenced in a study of T cells in Graves' hyperthyroidism and ophthalmopathy. TCRdb fed the multiplex PCR reads into MiXCR, producing one record per CDR3 protein. Of 300,000 or so distinct CDR3 sequences listed, around 23% are singletons. The sample consisted of blood. Receptor source: a woman in her forties or fifties with Graves' hyperthyroidism. The CDR3 runs from the conserved cysteine through the conserved F or W. A D gene is named only where the DNA matches it firmly. Rows give clone size only sometimes, using once, few, many, or a class for an expanded clone.

clone_size j_call v_call d_call cdr3_aa cdr3_nt
. TRBJ2-2 TRBV11-2 . CASSSLPTGELFF TGTGCCAGCAGCTCACTACCGACCGGGGAGCTGTTTTTT
few TRBJ1-2 TRBV19 . CASRPGVDGNYGYTF TGTGCCAGTAGGCCCGGGGTCGACGGGAACTATGGCTACACCTTC
. TRBJ1-6 TRBV20-1 . CSASKGQENSPLHF TGCAGTGCTAGCAAGGGCCAAGAAAATTCACCCCTCCACTTT
. TRBJ1-6 TRBV28 TRBD1 CASSKTGTYNSPLHF TGTGCCAGCAGTAAGACAGGGACCTATAATTCACCCCTCCACTTT
. TRBJ2-3 TRBV7-2 TRBD2 CASSLVVLAGVRDTQYF TGTGCCAGCAGCTTAGTGGTTCTAGCGGGAGTTAGGGATACGCAGTATTTT
many TRBJ2-1 TRBV28 . CASSYGSSSYNEQFF TGTGCCAGCAGTTACGGGTCTAGCTCCTACAATGAGCAGTTCTTC
. TRBJ2-1 TRBV6-4 . CASIRLDEDYSEQFF TGTGCCAGCATTAGACTAGATGAAGACTACAGTGAGCAGTTCTTC
few TRBJ2-1 TRBV12-3/TRBV12-4 TRBD2 CASRGAGGGSYNEQFF TGTGCCAGCAGGGGCGCGGGGGGCGGGTCCTACAATGAGCAGTTCTTC
. TRBJ2-7 TRBV2 TRBD2 CASIPGLAGVHEQYF TGTGCCAGCATACCGGGACTAGCGGGAGTCCACGAGCAGTACTTC
. TRBJ2-6 TRBV5-1 TRBD1 CASSLIRDRLAGANVLTF TGCGCCAGCAGCTTGATCCGGGACAGGCTGGCCGGGGCCAACGTCCTGACTTTC
. TRBJ2-5 TRBV24-1 . CATSEPAGFGETQYF TGTGCCACCAGTGAACCGGCAGGCTTTGGGGAGACCCAGTACTTC
. TRBJ2-3 TRBV9 TRBD2 CASSPSSGGAADTQYF TGTGCCAGCAGCCCCTCGAGCGGGGGGGCCGCAGATACGCAGTATTTT
many TRBJ2-5 TRBV2 . CASSELGQGPETQYF TGTGCCAGCAGTGAACTTGGTCAGGGACCAGAGACCCAGTACTTC
many TRBJ2-7 TRBV24-1 . CATSSQGYEQYF TGTGCCACCAGTTCACAGGGATACGAGCAGTACTTC
. TRBJ2-7 TRBV27 TRBD1 CASSAGQGSLSEQYF TGTGCCAGCAGTGCCGGACAGGGCAGTTTGAGCGAGCAGTACTTC
many TRBJ1-6 TRBV12-3/TRBV12-4 TRBD1 CASSPFGTAYNSPLHF TGTGCCAGCAGTCCTTTCGGGACAGCCTATAATTCACCCCTCCACTTT
many TRBJ1-6 TRBV7-9 . CASTPTAGGSSPLHF TGTGCCAGCACGCCCACTGCCGGGGGTTCCTCACCCCTCCACTTT
many TRBJ2-7 TRBV2 . CASRGAFYEQYF TGTGCCAGCAGAGGCGCGTTCTACGAGCAGTACTTC
. TRBJ2-7 TRBV27 TRBD1 CASSPLPRTGQGYEQYF TGTGCCAGCAGTCCGCTACCTCGGACAGGCCAGGGGTACGAGCAGTACTTC
many TRBJ2-1 TRBV6-1 TRBD1 CASSGRDRVEYEQFF TGTGCCAGCAGTGGGCGAGACAGGGTAGAGTATGAGCAGTTCTTC
few TRBJ2-1 TRBV2 . CASSPRTKPNSHNEQFF TGTGCCAGCAGTCCCCGGACTAAACCAAATTCTCACAATGAGCAGTTCTTC
many TRBJ2-7 TRBV6-1 . CASSASGPPYEQYF TGTGCCAGCAGTGCATCGGGCCCTCCTTACGAGCAGTACTTC
many TRBJ1-2 TRBV6-1 . CASSQNTDLDGYTF TGTGCCAGCAGTCAGAACACGGATCTGGATGGCTACACCTTC
few TRBJ1-2 TRBV14 . CASSQDWGRKRGNYGYTF TGTGCCAGCAGCCAAGATTGGGGGCGCAAGAGGGGTAACTATGGCTACACCTTC
many TRBJ2-2 TRBV5-1 TRBD1 CASSPDRGLPDTGELFF TGCGCCAGCAGCCCGGACAGGGGGCTACCCGACACCGGGGAGCTGTTTTTT
many TRBJ1-5 TRBV2 . CASSESGFQPQHF TGTGCCAGCAGTGAAAGCGGGTTTCAGCCCCAGCATTTT
many TRBJ2-7 TRBV2 TRBD1 CASSEESGRGLNEQYF TGTGCCAGCAGTGAAGAATCCGGTAGGGGGCTCAACGAGCAGTACTTC
. TRBJ2-5 TRBV2 . CASKTRGATQYF TGTGCCAGCAAAACCCGGGGGGCGACCCAGTACTTC
many TRBJ2-1 TRBV28 . CASTRDTPNEQFF TGTGCCAGCACCAGGGACACCCCCAATGAGCAGTTCTTC
many TRBJ2-1 TRBV10-3 TRBD1 CAISAGTGGEQFF TGTGCCATCAGTGCCGGGACAGGGGGTGAGCAGTTCTTC
many TRBJ2-1 TRBV20-1 . CSARPDNEQFF TGCAGTGCGAGACCAGACAATGAGCAGTTCTTC
few TRBJ2-1 TRBV15 . CATSRDPPRVSYNEQFF TGTGCCACCAGCAGAGATCCGCCCAGGGTCTCCTACAATGAGCAGTTCTTC
. TRBJ2-1 TRBV9 . CASSVNVGEQFF TGTGCCAGCAGCGTTAACGTGGGTGAGCAGTTCTTC
. TRBJ2-3 TRBV19 TRBD2 CASSLAGTSGRLSTDTQYF TGTGCCAGTAGTCTAGCCGGGACTAGCGGGAGGCTAAGCACAGATACGCAGTATTTT
. TRBJ1-1 TRBV12-3/TRBV12-4 TRBD1 CASSFGYDRANTEAFF TGTGCCAGCAGTTTTGGGTACGACAGGGCGAACACTGAAGCTTTCTTT
many TRBJ2-4 TRBV2 . CAGRQSLAKNIQYF TGTGCCGGCCGACAGTCCCTAGCCAAAAACATTCAGTACTTC
few TRBJ2-1 TRBV9 TRBD2 CASSVAPAGGPGSSYNEQFF TGTGCCAGCAGCGTAGCCCCAGCGGGAGGGCCGGGGAGCTCCTACAATGAGCAGTTCTTC
few TRBJ2-1 TRBV28 . CASSLGASSDNEQFF TGTGCCAGCAGTTTGGGGGCTAGCTCCGACAATGAGCAGTTCTTC
. TRBJ1-6 TRBV6-1 . CASRGRGEESPLHF TGTGCCAGCAGAGGCAGGGGTGAGGAATCACCCCTCCACTTT
many TRBJ1-3 TRBV3-1 . CASSRRSFLNTIYF TGTGCCAGCAGCCGTCGGTCCTTCTTAAACACCATATATTTT
few TRBJ2-2 TRBV27 TRBD2 CASLKGAGGTAGELFF TGTGCCAGCCTTAAAGGAGCGGGAGGCACCGCCGGGGAGCTGTTTTTT
many TRBJ1-6 TRBV28 TRBD1 CASSLGNRGLFNSPLHF TGTGCCAGCAGTTTAGGTAACAGGGGGCTTTTTAATTCACCCCTCCACTTT
. TRBJ2-1 TRBV5-5 . CASSLASWERSYNEQFF TGTGCCAGCAGCTTGGCCTCGTGGGAGAGGTCCTACAATGAGCAGTTCTTC
many TRBJ1-6 TRBV6-2/TRBV6-3 TRBD1 CASSLTGTNSPLHF TGTGCCAGCTCTTTGACAGGGACAAATTCACCCCTCCACTTT
few TRBJ1-3 TRBV5-1 . CASSFQDGNTIYF TGTGCCAGCAGCTTTCAGGATGGAAACACCATATATTTT